A single sample gave rise to the 32 T cell receptor beta chains below, sequenced in a study of blood T cells in healthy people across ages. Through a sample-barcoded 5' primer and a J-beta primer mix, a second PCR was run for 7 to 11 cycles. TCRdb analysed the 5' RACE reads with MiXCR anew, one entry per CDR3 protein. The data show roughly 800,000 distinct CDR3 sequences, roughly 50% seen once. Material: blood. All receptors derive from a man aged 25 to 40 in good health.

The chain has TRBV7-2 and TRBJ2-3; 7 bases match TRBD2. CDR3 size: 18 residues. After removal of 2 bases from V and 1 base from J, the junction contained 12 bases not matched to a gene. Germline V lookup: CDR1 SGHTA, CDR2 FQGNSA. DNA of the CDR3: TGTGCCAGCAGCTTAAACCCGACTAGCAGGTTCCGCACAGATACGCAGTATTTT. Translated, it gives CASSLNPTSRFRTDTQYF. The full variable domain, with the rest looked up from reference TRBV7-2 and TRBJ2-3, is GAGVSQSPSNKVTEKGKDVELRCDPISGHTALYWYRQSLGQGLEFLIYFQGNSAPDKSGLPSDRFSAERTGGSVSTLTIQRTQQEDSAVYLCASSLNPTSRFRTDTQYFGPGTRLTVL.

The V and J genes are TRBV27 and TRBJ2-1; D unclear. TRBJ2-7 explains the end of the DNA better; the J call may be wrong. This CDR3 is built from 11 residues. Per the germline V gene, CDR1 is MNHEY and CDR2 is SMNVEV (reference sequence). CDR3 loop: CASVNHNEQYF. The CDR3 region has the DNA TGTGCCAGCGTCAACCACAATGAGCAGTACTTC.

The gene calls are TRBV7-2 and TRBJ2-7; 13 positions agree with TRBD2. This CDR3 is built from 15 residues. The J segment lost 2 bases and the V segment lost 6 bases, leaving 4 bases of the junction unmatched. Germline assignment: CDR1 SGHTA and CDR2 FQGNSA. CDR3 nucleotide sequence: TGTGCCAGCAGTTCTGGACTAGCGGGAGCCTACGAGCAGTACTTC. Translating it yields CASSSGLAGAYEQYF.

This clonotype was found once. The chain combines TRBV6-6 with TRBJ2-3, with TRBD2 matching 7 bases. This CDR3 spans 16 amino acids. Trimming cost V 5 bases and J 0 bases; bases outside gene matches: 8. In germline, CDR1 is MNHNY, CDR2 SVGAGI (reference sequence). The CDR3, as DNA: TGTGCCAGCAGTCCCCCTCGGCGGGGGAGCACAGATACGCAGTATTTT. Translation: CASSPPRRGSTDTQYF.

The chain is built from TRBV20-1 and TRBJ1-2, with D possibly being TRBD1 (5 bases). The germline V gene has CDR1 DFQATT and CDR2 SNEGSKA (reference sequence). Trimming stripped 0 bases from V and 7 bases from J, with 27 bases between. This CDR3 contains 18 residues. The CDR3 nucleotides read TGCAGTGCTAGAGATACAACGCTCGGGACCCAAGGTTTCTCTGGCTACACCTTC. It codes for CSARDTTLGTQGFSGYTF.

This clonotype was picked up a small number of times. The chain carries TRBV6-1 and TRBJ2-1, with TRBD2 matching 7 bases. V shed 1 base, J shed 8 bases, and the junction held 8 bases outside the gene matches. The CDR3 is made up of 15 amino acids. Germline V gene sequence: CDR1 MNHNS, CDR2 SASEGT. The CDR3 DNA sequence: TGTGCCAGCAGTGAAGAGGCGGGAGCCTGGGATGAGCAGTTCTTC. This sequence encodes CASSEEAGAWDEQFF.

The V and J genes are TRBV18 and TRBJ2-5; no clear D. The CDR3 contains 13 residues. V lost 6 bases and J lost 4, with 12 bases in between. From germline, CDR1 is KGHSH and CDR2 LQKENI. CDR3 DNA sequence: TGTGCCAGCTCCCCCCAAGGCGTAGAGACCCAGTACTTC. It translates to CASSPQGVETQYF.

The V and J genes are TRBV12-3 or TRBV12-4 and TRBJ2-7, with 8 positions matching TRBD2. With V trimmed by 8 bases and J by 4 bases, 13 bases remained unmatched. The CDR3 has 15 amino acids. CDR3 in DNA: TGTGCCAGCGGTAACGCGGGGGGACTCACTTACGAGCAGTACTTC. This sequence encodes CASGNAGGLTYEQYF.

The CDR3 DNA is TGTGCCAGCAGCCCCGTGCAGTTGTTGAGCTACGAGCAGTACTTC. It translates to CASSPVQLLSYEQYF. The rearrangement uses TRBV5-5 and TRBJ2-7; D uncertain. The ends were cut back, 4 bases at V and 3 bases at J, with 17 bases in the middle. The germline V gene has CDR1 SGHKS and CDR2 YYEKEE (reference sequence). CDR3 length equals 15 residues.

The J gene is TRBJ2-1, the V gene TRBV6-1; the D is unclear. The germline gives CDR1 MNHNS, CDR2 SASEGT. Trimming shortened V by 7 bases and J by 7 bases, and 11 bases separated the two germline ends. This CDR3 is built from 12 residues. CDR3: CASKARVNEQFF. The CDR3 coding sequence is TGTGCCAGCAAGGCTCGAGTGAATGAGCAGTTCTTC.

The sample holds many counts of this clonotype. The CDR3 region is CASSLDREKTQYF. The CDR3 region has the DNA TGCGCCAGCAGCTTGGACAGGGAAAAGACCCAGTACTTC. The V gene is TRBV5-1, the J gene TRBJ2-5; D is perhaps TRBD1 (6 bases). CDR3 length: 13 amino acids. With 0 bases removed from V and 6 bases from J, the gap between germline ends came to 9 bases. Per germline, CDR1 SGHRS and CDR2 YFSETQ.

DNA for the CDR3: TGTGCCAGCAGAGGACAGGGGTACTACGAGCAGTACTTC. It codes for CASRGQGYYEQYF. The V gene is TRBV7-9, the J gene TRBJ2-7, with 9 positions matching TRBD1. Germline assignment: CDR1 SEHNR and CDR2 FQNEAQ (reference sequence). V lost 6 bases and J lost 3; bases outside the gene matches: 3. The CDR3 spans 13 residues.

The gene calls are TRBV29-1 and TRBJ2-1; TRBD2 agrees at 8 bases. Germline V gene data show CDR1 as SQVTM and CDR2 as ANQGSEA. Unmatched junction bases numbered 8, after V lost 4 bases and J lost 9 bases. The CDR3 consists of 13 residues. The CDR3 region has the DNA TGCAGCGTTGTGGGCGGGGGGCCAAGTGAGCAGTTCTTC. Translation gives CSVVGGGPSEQFF.

J is TRBJ2-7 and V is TRBV20-1; 10 bases fit TRBD1. This CDR3 region has 14 residues. From germline, CDR1 is DFQATT and CDR2 SNEGSKA (reference sequence). V trimming: 3 bases; J trimming: 6 bases; junction bases outside the gene matches: 8. The chain's CDR3 is CSARTGTGAGEQYF. The CDR3 DNA is TGCAGTGCTAGGACTGGGACAGGGGCCGGCGAGCAGTACTTC.

The chain is built from TRBV27 and TRBJ2-7; possible D gene TRBD1, 5 bases. CDR1 and CDR2 (germline): MNHEY, SMNVEV (reference sequence). V was pared by 8 bases and J by 3 bases, with 23 bases between. The CDR3 has 16 amino acids. This CDR3 is CASCPSLGVLDYEQYF. CDR3 nucleotide sequence: TGTGCCAGCTGCCCAAGTCTAGGGGTATTAGACTACGAGCAGTACTTC.

This clonotype turned up a few times. The chain combines TRBV10-3 with TRBJ2-7; tentatively, D is TRBD1 or TRBD2 (6 bases each). CDR1 ENHRY and CDR2 SYGVKD come from the germline V gene. V was trimmed by 3 bases and J by 6 bases, leaving 21 bases between them. The CDR3 sequence is 16 residues long. The chain's CDR3 is CAISDPGALVWGEQYF. The CDR3, as DNA: TGTGCCATCAGTGACCCGGGGGCCCTCGTTTGGGGCGAGCAGTACTTC.

This clonotype has a handful of counts. The chain has TRBV20-1 and TRBJ2-3; maybe TRBD1 (5 bases). Germline loops: CDR1 DFQATT, CDR2 SNEGSKA (reference sequence). This CDR3 has 14 amino acids. The V end lost 1 base, the J end lost 2 bases, and 10 bases lay between the germline ends. This CDR3 reads CSARGGSTTDTQYF. As DNA, the CDR3 is TGCAGTGCTAGAGGGGGCTCAACCACAGATACGCAGTATTTT.

The rearrangement uses TRBV9 and TRBJ2-7; D not resolved. CDR3 size: 14 residues. V was clipped by 0 bases and J by 7 bases, with 14 bases between them. From germline, CDR1 is SGDLS and CDR2 YYNGEE. CDR3 in amino acids: CASSVGPEGWEQYF. The CDR3 bases are TGTGCCAGCAGCGTAGGTCCGGAAGGGTGGGAGCAGTACTTC.

In this sample, this clonotype turned up many times. The chain links TRBV18 to TRBJ2-4; the D is unclear. V was trimmed by 0 bases and J by 6 bases, leaving 18 bases between them. Germline lookup yields CDR1 KGHSH and CDR2 LQKENI. This CDR3 contains 17 residues. The CDR3 reads CASSPPNGFAHLNIQYF. The CDR3, as DNA: TGTGCCAGCTCACCACCGAACGGGTTTGCCCATTTAAACATTCAGTACTTC.

V and J are TRBV10-3 and TRBJ1-6; D is perhaps TRBD1 (6 bases). The germline V gene has CDR1 ENHRY and CDR2 SYGVKD. The CDR3 has 14 amino acids. Trimming took 6 bases from V and 5 from J, leaving 11 bases between them. CDR3 DNA sequence: TGTGCCATCAGACCCAGACAGGATAATTCACCCCTCCACTTT. Amino acid sequence: CAIRPRQDNSPLHF.

The chain carries TRBV2 and TRBJ2-7; 9 bases are a match to TRBD1. Germline V gene data show CDR1 as SNHLY and CDR2 as FYNNEI. J was trimmed by 11 bases and V by 7 bases; bases with no gene match: 12. There are 13 residues in the CDR3. The DNA for the CDR3 is TGTGCCAGCAAGATCGGGACAGGGCGGGTAGAGTACTTC. Its protein product is CASKIGTGRVEYF.

The V gene is TRBV6-2 or TRBV6-3, the J gene TRBJ1-2; 7 bases line up with TRBD1. CDR3 length: 14 amino acids. The junction had 10 bases not matched to a gene; V was cut back by 5 bases and J by 7 bases. Looked up from germline, CDR1 is MNHEY and CDR2 is SVGEGT. This CDR3 reads CASSQPGQRSGYTF. CDR3 nucleotide sequence: TGTGCCAGCAGTCAACCGGGACAGAGGAGTGGCTACACCTTC.

Only a few counts were recorded for this clonotype. The chain employs TRBV27 and TRBJ2-3; D may correspond to TRBD1 or TRBD2 (5 bases each). Trimming removed 3 bases at V and 1 base at J, with 8 bases between. The CDR3 is 14 amino acids. Germline CDR1 is MNHEY and CDR2 is SMNVEV (reference sequence). The CDR3 region is CASSFVGGTDTQYF. CDR3 DNA: TGTGCCAGCAGTTTTGTGGGGGGCACAGATACGCAGTATTTT.

J is TRBJ1-1 and V is TRBV4-2; D is unclear. Germline CDR1 is LGHNA and CDR2 is YNFKEQ. The CDR3 consists of 14 residues. Trimming left V 4 bases short and J 1 base short, with 10 bases between. CDR3 nucleotides: TGTGCCAGCAGCCCCAATCCGACGAACACTGAAGCTTTCTTT. Translating it yields CASSPNPTNTEAFF.

V gene TRBV9 combines with J gene TRBJ2-4; possibly TRBD1 for D (5 bases). Trimming left V 0 bases short and J 8 bases short, with 9 bases between. From germline, CDR1 is SGDLS and CDR2 YYNGEE. The CDR3 loop spans 13 amino acids. The DNA of the CDR3 is TGTGCCAGCAGCGTAGGGACATCAGACATTCAGTACTTC. This sequence encodes CASSVGTSDIQYF.

In its sample, this clonotype was seen once. The chain employs TRBV29-1 and TRBJ1-2; TRBD1 matches 10 bases. V lost 7 bases and J lost 2; bases outside the gene matches: 7. Germline CDR1 SQVTM, CDR2 ANQGSEA. The CDR3 covers 14 residues. The chain's CDR3 is CSAGDRGWNYGYTF. CDR3 coding DNA: TGCAGCGCCGGGGACAGGGGATGGAACTATGGCTACACCTTC.

The chain combines TRBV20-1 with TRBJ2-1; 9 bases fit TRBD2. V trimming: 7 bases; J trimming: 4 bases; junction bases outside the gene matches: 8. Per the germline V gene, CDR1 is DFQATT and CDR2 is SNEGSKA (reference sequence). CDR3 length: 14 amino acids. CDR3 sequence: CSGRFAGGYNEQFF. As DNA, the CDR3 is TGCAGTGGACGGTTCGCGGGAGGGTACAATGAGCAGTTCTTC.

The chain employs TRBV11-2 and TRBJ2-1; possible D gene TRBD2, 5 bases. The CDR3 has 15 amino acids. V lost 5 bases and J 8 bases, leaving 19 bases between the germline ends. Germline CDR1 is SGHAT and CDR2 is FQNNGV. The CDR3 DNA is TGTGCCAGCAGCCCCATGTCCACTAGGATCGATGAGCAGTTCTTC. Translation: CASSPMSTRIDEQFF. Full variable domain (remainder filled in from reference TRBV11-2 and TRBJ2-1): EAGVAQSPRYKIIEKRQSVAFWCNPISGHATLYWYQQILGQGPKLLIQFQNNGVVDDSQLPKDRFSAERLKGVDSTLKIQPAKLEDSAVYLCASSPMSTRIDEQFFGPGTRLTVL.

The chain is built from TRBV11-1 and TRBJ2-1, with a tentative D call TRBD2 (5 bases). The CDR3 runs 13 residues. Per the germline V gene, CDR1 is SGHAT and CDR2 is FQDESV (reference sequence). Trimming took off 3 bases at V and 9 bases at J, with 12 bases between the two ends. CDR3 protein: CASSFAGEGEQFF. The CDR3 DNA reads TGTGCCAGCAGCTTCGCAGGAGAGGGTGAGCAGTTCTTC.

This rearrangement joins TRBV5-5 to TRBJ2-1; D not resolved. CDR3 size: 16 residues. V gave up 0 bases and J gave up 1 base, with 11 bases separating them. Germline-derived CDR1 and CDR2 are SGHKS and YYEKEE (reference sequence). The CDR3 region is CASSLAGDSSYNEQFF. The CDR3, as DNA: TGTGCCAGCAGCTTGGCTGGCGATTCGTCCTACAATGAGCAGTTCTTC.

In this sample, this clonotype turned up a few times. The CDR3 reads CASSQRLGETQYF. The CDR3 DNA sequence: TGCGCCAGCAGCCAAAGGTTAGGGGAGACCCAGTACTTC. J is TRBJ2-7 and V is TRBV4-1; D call uncertain. The DNA end is a closer match to TRBJ2-5, so the J assignment may be wrong. Germline values: CDR1 MGHRA, CDR2 YSYEKL. The CDR3 has 13 amino acids.

This clonotype was seen a handful of times. The chain couples TRBV6-1 to TRBJ2-7; D may be TRBD1 (6 bases). Trimming cost V 0 bases and J 2 bases, with 11 bases left between them. This CDR3 is built from 15 residues. Germline V gene data show CDR1 as MNHNS and CDR2 as SASEGT. CDR3 bases: TGTGCCAGCAGTGAAGCGTGGACAGCCGCCTACGAGCAGTACTTC. It is translated as CASSEAWTAAYEQYF.